The clone carrying this TCR beta chain came up a few times. Trimming removed 3 bases from V and 4 bases from J, with 18 bases in between. The CDR3 consists of 16 residues. Germline V lookup: CDR1 SEHNR, CDR2 FQNEAQ (reference sequence). This record comes from a study of blood T cell repertoires in COVID-19. Study-wide background: Acute and convalescent COVID-19 specimens originated in the United States, Italy and Spain. PBMCs, B-cell-depleted T cells, or T cells provided the cDNA or gDNA that made up the material.

Per the authors' pipeline: Reference gene primer amplification gave estimated nucleated cell counts. Sequenced by immunoSEQ multiplex PCR; TCRdb stores in-frame clones only, minus some. Clone size and the V and J calls come from that table; the DNA yielded D and trimming. The top ten clones hold around 8.8% of a sample with around 140,000 clones, 81% of them seen once. The source is a human donor in a cohort sampled during active COVID-19. This chain joins TRBV7-9 and TRBJ1-1; D possibly corresponds to TRBD1 (6 bases). What was sequenced was peripheral blood. CDR3 sequence reads: CASSLGLTGFGTEAFF. The CDR3 DNA is TGTGCCAGCAGCTTGGGTCTAACAGGGTTCGGCACTGAAGCTTTCTTT.